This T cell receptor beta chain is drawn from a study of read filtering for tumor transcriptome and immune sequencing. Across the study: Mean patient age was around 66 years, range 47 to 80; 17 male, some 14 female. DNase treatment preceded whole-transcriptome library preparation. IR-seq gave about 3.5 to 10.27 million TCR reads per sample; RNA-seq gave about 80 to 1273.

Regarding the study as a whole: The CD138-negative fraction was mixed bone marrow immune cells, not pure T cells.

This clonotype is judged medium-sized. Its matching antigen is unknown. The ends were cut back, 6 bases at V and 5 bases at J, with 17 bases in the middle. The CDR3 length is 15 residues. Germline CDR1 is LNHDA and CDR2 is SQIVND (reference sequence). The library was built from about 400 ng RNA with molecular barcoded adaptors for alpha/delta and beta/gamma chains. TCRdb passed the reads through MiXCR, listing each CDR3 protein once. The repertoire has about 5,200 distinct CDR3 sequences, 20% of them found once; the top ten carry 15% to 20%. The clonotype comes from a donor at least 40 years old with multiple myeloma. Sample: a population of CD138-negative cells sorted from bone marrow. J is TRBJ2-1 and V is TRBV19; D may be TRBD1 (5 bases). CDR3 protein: CASRKLEGVDNEQFF. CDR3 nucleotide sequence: TGTGCCAGTAGAAAATTGGAAGGGGTAGACAATGAGCAGTTCTTC.